This T cell receptor (beta chain) is drawn from a study of blood T cell repertoires in COVID-19. Data came from immunoSEQ multiplex PCR; TCRdb stores just in-frame clones and leaves some out. In the table there are about 73,000 clones, approximately 71% of which are singletons. The V segment lost 3 bases and the J segment 1 base; nucleotides outside the gene matches: 4. This CDR3 region has 15 residues. Germline CDR1 is LNHDA and CDR2 is SQIVND (reference sequence). The material sequenced was peripheral blood. V and J are TRBV19 and TRBJ2-5; 8 nucleotides match TRBD2. This receptor was taken from a man between 70 and 80 years old with COVID-19, enrolled during active disease. The chain's CDR3 is CASSMASGPQETQYF. DNA of the CDR3: TGTGCCAGTAGTATGGCTAGCGGGCCCCAAGAGACCCAGTACTTC.